These 32 T cell receptor beta chains were sequenced from one sample in a study of cytomegalovirus exposure and HLA in healthy donors. PCR involved 60 Vbeta and 13 Jbeta primers. Clones were sequenced by immunoSEQ multiplex PCR, and TCRdb holds only the in-frame ones, with some missing. The data show approximately 190,000 clones, approximately 85% seen once. Sequences were obtained from PBMCs. These receptors were obtained from a woman between 18 and 29 years old in good health and CMV-seronegative.

The rearrangement joins TRBV18 to TRBJ2-1; 9 nucleotides align to TRBD2. The V gene end was trimmed by 3 bases and the J gene end by 4 bases; junction bases not matched to a gene: 7. The germline V gene encodes CDR1 KGHSH and CDR2 LQKENI. This CDR3 region has 16 residues. The CDR3 DNA is TGTGCCAGCTCACCCCAGCGGGGGGTCATATACAATGAGCAGTTCTTC. Residues: CASSPQRGVIYNEQFF.

The V call is TRBV6-5, the J call TRBJ1-2; the D is unclear. Looked up from germline, CDR1 is MNHEY and CDR2 is SVGAGI. Trimming took 2 bases from V and 2 from J, leaving 6 bases between them. The CDR3 extends over 13 amino acids. The CDR3 protein is CASSYGRNYGYTF. CDR3 DNA: TGTGCCAGCAGTTACGGCAGGAACTATGGCTACACCTTC.

This clone has only one observation. The V and J genes are TRBV29-1 and TRBJ2-7, with 9 nucleotides matching TRBD1. V dropped 6 bases and J dropped 2; count of bases not matched to a gene: 14. Germline-derived CDR1 and CDR2 are SQVTM and ANQGSEA. The CDR3 runs to 16 residues. In DNA form, the CDR3 reads TGCAGCGTAATATGCCCGGGACAGGGAACACCCTACGAGCAGTACTTC. Protein sequence: CSVICPGQGTPYEQYF.

The rearrangement joins TRBV18 to TRBJ2-1; maybe TRBD1 (5 bases). V was shortened by 2 bases and J by 2 bases, with 13 bases between the two germline ends. CDR3 length: 16 amino acids. Per germline, CDR1 KGHSH and CDR2 LQKENI. The CDR3, as DNA: TGTGCCAGCTCACCATTCGACAGTGAGACCTACAATGAGCAGTTCTTC. It translates to CASSPFDSETYNEQFF. Drawing the rest from reference TRBV18 and TRBJ2-1, the complete variable domain is NAGVMQNPRHLVRRRGQEARLRCSPMKGHSHVYWYRQLPEEGLKFMVYLQKENIIDESGMPKERFSAEFPKEGPSILRIQQVVRGDSAAYFCASSPFDSETYNEQFFGPGTRLTVL.

The chain recombines TRBV7-9 with TRBJ2-3, with D unclear. Trimming pared 1 base from V and 4 bases from J, leaving 9 bases between. The length of the CDR3 is 14 residues. The V gene's germline CDR1 is SEHNR and CDR2 FQNEAQ (reference sequence). CDR3 DNA sequence: TGTGCCAGCAGCTTAGGTAGTGTCGCAGATACGCAGTATTTT. Protein sequence: CASSLGSVADTQYF.

The chain carries TRBV9 and TRBJ1-3, with a possible D match to TRBD1 (5 bases). CDR3 size: 17 residues. Germline V gene data show CDR1 as SGDLS and CDR2 as YYNGEE. The V end lost 3 bases, the J end lost 0 bases, and 16 bases lay between the germline ends. The DNA for the CDR3 is TGTGCCAGCAGCGGGGGCCTGGGCGGAAGCTCTGGAAACACCATATATTTT. The encoded protein is CASSGGLGGSSGNTIYF. The full variable domain, rest sourced from reference TRBV9 and TRBJ1-3, is DSGVTQTPKHLITATGQRVTLRCSPRSGDLSVYWYQQSLDQGLQFLIQYYNGEERAKGNILERFSAQQFPDLHSELNLSSLELGDSALYFCASSGGLGGSSGNTIYFGEGSWLTVV.

V usage is TRBV19 and J usage is TRBJ2-1; 7 nucleotides align to TRBD2. This CDR3 contains 15 residues. Germline V gene data show CDR1 as LNHDA and CDR2 as SQIVND (reference sequence). With V trimmed by 5 bases and J by 7 bases, 11 bases remained unmatched. The CDR3 region has the DNA TGTGCCAGTAGTCTCAGCGGGAACCCGGAGAATGAGCAGTTCTTC. Translation: CASSLSGNPENEQFF.

This clone was seen a handful of times. V gene TRBV6-1 combines with J gene TRBJ1-1; D is possibly TRBD1 (5 bases). The CDR3 consists of 15 residues. Trimming stripped 7 bases from V and 0 bases from J, with 15 bases between. The V gene's germline CDR1 is MNHNS and CDR2 SASEGT. The CDR3 protein is CASTGGGNMNTEAFF. CDR3 nucleotides: TGTGCCAGCACCGGGGGAGGAAACATGAACACTGAAGCTTTCTTT.

The rearrangement uses TRBV5-5 and TRBJ2-7; tentative D call: TRBD1 (5 bases). The CDR3 is 12 residues long. Trimming removed 0 bases from V and 7 bases from J, with 8 bases in between. CDR1 and CDR2 (germline): SGHKS, YYEKEE (reference sequence). The CDR3 region is CASSLGYREQYF. The CDR3 DNA reads TGTGCCAGCAGCTTGGGCTACAGGGAGCAGTACTTC.

The table lists this clone with a few counts. V and J are TRBV4-2 and TRBJ2-1; 9 positions match TRBD2. The V gene's germline CDR1 is LGHNA and CDR2 YNFKEQ. V gave up 3 bases and J gave up 0 bases; unmatched junction bases: 3. The CDR3 consists of 16 residues. The CDR3 protein is CASSQRLAASYNEQFF. Written as DNA, the CDR3 is TGTGCCAGCAGCCAGCGACTAGCGGCCTCCTACAATGAGCAGTTCTTC.

The V and J genes are TRBV7-9 and TRBJ2-7, with D unresolved. CDR3 size: 15 residues. Between the trimmed V and J ends, which lost 3 bases and 2 bases, there was a span of 14 bases. Germline values: CDR1 SEHNR, CDR2 FQNEAQ (reference sequence). CDR3 sequence (DNA): TGTGCCAGCAGCTTTTCCGGGTCAGCCCCCTACGAGCAGTACTTC. Translation: CASSFSGSAPYEQYF.

The chain carries TRBV19 and TRBJ1-6; 9 bases are shared with TRBD1. The CDR3 consists of 18 residues. V lost 2 bases and J lost 0; bases outside the gene matches: 5. Germline-derived CDR1 and CDR2 are LNHDA and SQIVND (reference sequence). CDR3 in DNA: TGTGCCAGTAGTATAACAGGGGGCGCGAACTCCTATAATTCACCCCTCCACTTT. Residues: CASSITGGANSYNSPLHF.

The chain employs TRBV11-3 and TRBJ2-3, with 7 positions matching TRBD2. The CDR3 extends over 13 amino acids. The trim removed 1 base at V and 9 bases at J, leaving 4 bases unmatched. CDR1 and CDR2 (germline): SGHNT, YENEEA. The chain's CDR3 is CASSLGAGRTQYF. CDR3 DNA sequence: TGTGCCAGCAGCTTAGGAGCGGGACGCACGCAGTATTTT. Full variable domain (rest looked up from reference TRBV11-3 and TRBJ2-3): EAGVVQSPRYKIIEKKQPVAFWCNPISGHNTLYWYLQNLGQGPELLIRYENEEAVDDSQLPKDRFSAERLKGVDSTLKIQPAELGDSAVYLCASSLGAGRTQYFGPGTRLTVL.

The chain recombines TRBV18 with TRBJ2-3; 11 bases line up with TRBD2. CDR3 length: 16 amino acids. The germline V gene encodes CDR1 KGHSH and CDR2 LQKENI. V dropped 5 bases and J dropped 5; count of bases not matched to a gene: 9. CDR3 loop: CASSLNSGGAGDTQYF. CDR3 bases: TGTGCCAGCTCATTGAATAGCGGGGGGGCCGGAGATACGCAGTATTTT.

The V and J genes are TRBV29-1 and TRBJ2-7; 9 nucleotides match TRBD1. The trim removed 3 bases at V and 4 bases at J, leaving 10 bases unmatched. This CDR3 has 15 amino acids. Looked up from germline, CDR1 is SQVTM and CDR2 is ANQGSEA. The CDR3 protein is CSVEPPEGQGYEQYF. CDR3 nucleotides: TGCAGCGTTGAGCCCCCCGAGGGACAGGGTTACGAGCAGTACTTC.

The V gene is TRBV5-1, the J gene TRBJ1-1; TRBD1 is a possible D gene (6 bases). Trimming stripped 1 base from V and 7 bases from J, with 14 bases between. The CDR3 covers 14 residues. The germline V gene has CDR1 SGHRS and CDR2 YFSETQ. The CDR3 sequence: CASSLTGTFGEAFF. The CDR3 DNA sequence: TGCGCCAGCAGCTTGACCGGGACATTCGGTGAAGCTTTCTTT.

The rearrangement joins TRBV14 to TRBJ2-7; TRBD2 aligns across 12 bases. V lost 4 bases, J lost 3 bases, and 4 bases stayed unmatched. Germline CDR1 and CDR2: SGHDN and FVKESK. The CDR3 covers 15 residues. The CDR3 coding sequence is TGTGCCAGCAGCCTCCTAGCGGGGGGGATCTACGAGCAGTACTTC. This sequence encodes CASSLLAGGIYEQYF. The full variable domain, rest sourced from reference TRBV14 and TRBJ2-7, is EAGVTQFPSHSVIEKGQTVTLRCDPISGHDNLYWYRRVMGKEIKFLLHFVKESKQDESGMPNNRFLAERTGGTYSTLKVQPAELEDSGVYFCASSLLAGGIYEQYFGPGTRLTVT.

The chain recombines TRBV27 with TRBJ1-4; 8 nucleotides agree with TRBD1. V was clipped by 6 bases and J by 13 bases; unmatched bases: 16. CDR3 length: 15 amino acids. Germline V lookup: CDR1 MNHEY, CDR2 SMNVEV (reference sequence). The CDR3 here is CASREQGARKGRLFF. The CDR3 DNA sequence: TGTGCCAGCAGGGAGCAGGGGGCGCGTAAAGGTAGACTGTTTTTT.

The chain has TRBV4-2 and TRBJ2-1; 10 bases agree with TRBD2. The V segment lost 0 bases and the J segment 5 bases; nucleotides outside the gene matches: 10. The CDR3 sequence is 18 residues long. Germline loops: CDR1 LGHNA, CDR2 YNFKEQ. The CDR3 region is CASSQDASGGAGNNEQFF. The DNA for the CDR3 is TGTGCCAGCAGCCAAGACGCGAGCGGGGGGGCGGGCAACAATGAGCAGTTCTTC.

This sequence joins TRBV7-2 and TRBJ2-7; no clear D. CDR1 and CDR2 (germline): SGHTA, FQGNSA. The CDR3 loop spans 13 amino acids. Trimming shortened V by 5 bases and J by 3 bases, and 11 bases separated the two germline ends. The CDR3 reads CASSEQRIYEQYF. In DNA form, the CDR3 reads TGTGCCAGCAGCGAACAGAGAATCTACGAGCAGTACTTC.

This sequence joins TRBV30 and TRBJ2-5; 10 positions agree with TRBD1. The CDR3 extends over 12 amino acids. The trim removed 8 bases at V and 4 bases at J, leaving 4 bases unmatched. Germline CDR1 is GTSNPN and CDR2 is SVGIG (reference sequence). CDR3 coding DNA: TGTGCCCGGGACAGGGGAAGAGAGACCCAGTACTTC. This codes for CARDRGRETQYF.

V usage is TRBV12-5 and J usage is TRBJ1-3; D might be TRBD1 (6 bases). V lost 0 bases and J 0 bases, leaving 9 bases between the germline ends. This CDR3 contains 16 residues. Looked up from germline, CDR1 is LGHNT and CDR2 is FRNRAP. The CDR3 reads CASGLVQGSSGNTIYF. The CDR3 nucleotides are TGTGCTAGTGGTTTGGTACAGGGTTCCTCTGGAAACACCATATATTTT.

This sequence joins TRBV20-1 and TRBJ2-7; D is undetermined. The germline V gene encodes CDR1 DFQATT and CDR2 SNEGSKA (reference sequence). V was shortened by 0 bases and J by 3 bases, with 3 bases between the two germline ends. The CDR3 runs to 11 residues. CDR3 nucleotide sequence: TGCAGTGCTAGAGATAACTACGAGCAGTACTTC. It yields the protein CSARDNYEQYF.

The chain couples TRBV19 to TRBJ2-3, with D unclear. Germline V gene lookup returns CDR1 LNHDA and CDR2 SQIVND (reference sequence). The CDR3 sequence is 12 residues long. V shed 8 bases and J shed 0 bases, with 6 bases lying between them. This chain's CDR3 is CASLSSTDTQYF. The CDR3, as DNA: TGTGCCAGTCTGAGTAGCACAGATACGCAGTATTTT.

A word on this clone: Other nucleotide sequences in the sample specify the same CDR3. The chain has TRBV2 and TRBJ2-5, with 9 bases aligning to TRBD2. The CDR3 contains 13 residues. The V gene's germline CDR1 is SNHLY and CDR2 FYNNEI. In DNA form, the CDR3 reads TGTGCTAGCGGCGGGGGGGGACAAGAGACCCAGTACTTC. Amino acid sequence: CASGGGGQETQYF.

The chain has TRBV28 and TRBJ2-7; 9 nucleotides match TRBD1. Unmatched junction bases numbered 9, after V lost 5 bases and J lost 4 bases. CDR1 is MDHEN, CDR2 SYDVKM, per germline. The CDR3 spans 15 residues. The CDR3 reads CASSRRGQGRYEQYF. The DNA for the CDR3 is TGTGCCAGCAGTCGGCGGGGACAGGGACGATACGAGCAGTACTTC.

The chain carries TRBV6-5 and TRBJ2-2; no clear D. This CDR3 has 12 residues. Germline CDR1 MNHEY, CDR2 SVGAGI. Between the trimmed V and J ends, which lost 6 bases and 7 bases, there was a span of 9 bases. The CDR3 coding sequence is TGTGCCAGCAGGTCGGGTGTCGGGGAGCTGTTTTTT. It is translated as CASRSGVGELFF.

The chain uses TRBV7-2 and TRBJ1-1; 8 bases fit TRBD1. Germline CDR1 is SGHTA and CDR2 is FQGNSA. This CDR3 is built from 13 residues. Unmatched junction bases numbered 2, after V lost 4 bases and J lost 4 bases. The CDR3 reads CASSSGGGTEAFF. The CDR3 DNA sequence: TGTGCCAGCAGCTCAGGGGGCGGCACTGAAGCTTTCTTT.

The V gene is TRBV9, the J gene TRBJ2-3; D gene unclear. The V and J ends lost 2 bases and 1 base respectively, with 8 bases between them. This CDR3 region has 14 residues. Germline V gene data show CDR1 as SGDLS and CDR2 as YYNGEE. The CDR3 DNA sequence: TGTGCCAGCAGCGTCCTAGAACGCACAGATACGCAGTATTTT. It encodes CASSVLERTDTQYF.

In this sample, this clone turned up once. V usage is TRBV9 and J usage is TRBJ2-1; 12 bases fit TRBD2. The CDR3 has 16 residues. Trimming took 3 bases from V and 7 from J; bases not matched to a gene: 8. Germline assignment: CDR1 SGDLS and CDR2 YYNGEE. The CDR3 spells CASSAGTSGPPNEQFF. CDR3 coding DNA: TGTGCCAGCAGCGCCGGGACTAGCGGGCCACCAAATGAGCAGTTCTTC.

The rearrangement links TRBV28 to TRBJ1-4; the match to TRBD1 covers 7 bases. V shed 5 bases, J shed 5 bases, and the junction held 5 bases outside the gene matches. The CDR3 extends over 14 amino acids. Germline V gene sequence: CDR1 MDHEN, CDR2 SYDVKM. Here the CDR3 DNA reads TGTGCCAGCAGTACAGGACAGGAGAATGAAAAACTGTTTTTT. This codes for CASSTGQENEKLFF.

This clone was picked up a small number of times. The DNA for the CDR3 is TGCAGCGTTGACAGGGGTTTGAACACTGAAGCTTTCTTT. It translates to CSVDRGLNTEAFF. The chain recombines TRBV29-1 with TRBJ1-1, with a tentative D call TRBD1 (6 bases). Germline V gene data show CDR1 as SQVTM and CDR2 as ANQGSEA. This CDR3 has 13 residues. V dropped 3 bases and J dropped 0 bases, with 8 bases sitting between them.